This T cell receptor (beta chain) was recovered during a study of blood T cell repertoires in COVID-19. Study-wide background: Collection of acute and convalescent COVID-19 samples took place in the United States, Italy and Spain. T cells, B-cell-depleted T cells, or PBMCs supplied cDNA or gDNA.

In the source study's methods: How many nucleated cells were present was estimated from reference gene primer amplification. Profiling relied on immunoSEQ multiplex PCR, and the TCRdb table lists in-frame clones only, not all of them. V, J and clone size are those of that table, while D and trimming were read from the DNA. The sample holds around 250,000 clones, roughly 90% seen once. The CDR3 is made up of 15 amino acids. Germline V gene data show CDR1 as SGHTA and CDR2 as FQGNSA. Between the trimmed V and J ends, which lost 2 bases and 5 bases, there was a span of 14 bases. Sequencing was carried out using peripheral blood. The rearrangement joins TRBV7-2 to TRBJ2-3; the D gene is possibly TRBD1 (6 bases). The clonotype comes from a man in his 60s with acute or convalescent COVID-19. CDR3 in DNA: TGTGCCAGCAGCTTACTTGGACAGACTGTAGATACGCAGTATTTT. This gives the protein CASSLLGQTVDTQYF.